A selection of T cell receptor beta chains follows, all from one sample in a study of cytomegalovirus exposure and HLA in healthy donors. Sequenced by immunoSEQ multiplex PCR; TCRdb stores in-frame clones only, minus some. Altogether more than 140,000 clones are present, approximately 80% being singletons, with the ten largest covering approximately 6%. The sequencing sample was made of PBMCs. These receptors all come from a man under 40 in good health and CMV-seropositive. Both conserved end residues are part of each CDR3. D genes are given only for firm matches. Clone size is stated in some rows and not others, as once, few, many or a class when expanded.

v_gene,d_gene,j_gene,abundance,CDR3nt,CDR3aa
TRBV11-3,.,TRBJ1-1,.,TGTGCCAGCAGCTTAGCTGTGACCACAGCTGAAGCTTTCTTT,CASSLAVTTAEAFF
TRBV9,.,TRBJ2-1,.,TGTGCCAGCAGCGTAGGCGGGAATACCTACAATGAGCAGTTCTTC,CASSVGGNTYNEQFF
TRBV19,TRBD2,TRBJ2-4,.,TGTGCCAGTACCCTTCGTAGCGGGGGGGCGGTGAACATTCAGTACTTC,CASTLRSGGAVNIQYF
TRBV11-1,TRBD2,TRBJ2-7,.,TGTGCCAGCAGCCCTCGGGGCCTAGCGGGAGCCGGCCGTTACGAGCAGTACTTC,CASSPRGLAGAGRYEQYF
TRBV6-5,TRBD1,TRBJ2-1,.,TGTGCCAGCAATAGGGGGCAAAACAATGAGCAGTTCTTC,CASNRGQNNEQFF
TRBV15,TRBD2,TRBJ2-5,.,TGTGCCACCAGCAGAGAATTAGCGGGAGGGCCTCGAGAGACCCAGTACTTC,CATSRELAGGPRETQYF
TRBV28,.,TRBJ1-1,.,TGTGCCAGCAACCGGGGACCGAGGGACACAATATATGAAGCTTTCTTT,CASNRGPRDTIYEAFF
TRBV28,.,TRBJ1-6,.,TGTGCCAGCATTACCAGTGGGGAGAGGTCACCCCTCCACTTT,CASITSGERSPLHF
TRBV27,TRBD2,TRBJ2-6,.,TGTGCCAGCAGTCGAATCGGGGGGGCTGGGGCCAACGTCCTGACTTTC,CASSRIGGAGANVLTF
TRBV2,.,TRBJ2-2,.,TGTGCCAGCAGGCCGGAGCAGATGAACACCGGGGAGCTGTTTTTT,CASRPEQMNTGELFF
TRBV5-5,.,TRBJ2-7,.,TGTGCCAGCAGCTTGGGTCCCAACCGGTACGAGCAGTACTTC,CASSLGPNRYEQYF
TRBV27,.,TRBJ1-1,once,TGTGCCAGCAGCAAGATCCGGGACTACCCCGGAAACACTGAAGCTTTCTTT,CASSKIRDYPGNTEAFF
TRBV5-5,TRBD1,TRBJ2-5,once,TGTGCCAGCAGCTACAGAGCTCCGGGACAGCAGTACTTC,CASSYRAPGQQYF
TRBV28,.,TRBJ1-2,.,TGTGCCAGCGGTTCTGAGGGTTGGAGCTATGGCTACACCTTC,CASGSEGWSYGYTF
TRBV7-2,TRBD1,TRBJ1-6,.,TGTGCCAGCAGCGCAAGGACAGGGGGTTCACCCCTCCACTTT,CASSARTGGSPLHF
TRBV9,TRBD1,TRBJ2-7,once,TGTGCCAGCAGCGTGGGACAGGGGGTCTACGAGCAGTACTTC,CASSVGQGVYEQYF
TRBV28,.,TRBJ1-2,.,TGTGCCAGCAGTTTACGGGGGAGGGGCGATGGCTACACCTTC,CASSLRGRGDGYTF
TRBV10-3,TRBD2,TRBJ2-7,.,TGTGCCACATACACTGGACTAGCGGGATCTTACGAGCAGTACTTC,CATYTGLAGSYEQYF
TRBV5-1,.,TRBJ1-1,few,TGCGCCAGCCAAAATTGGCCACAGGGGAACACTGAAGCTTTCTTT,CASQNWPQGNTEAFF
TRBV11-2,.,TRBJ2-7,.,TGTGCCAGCAGCTTAGTTGGGGCCCACGAGCAGTACTTC,CASSLVGAHEQYF
TRBV19,TRBD2,TRBJ2-5,once,TGTGCCAGTAGTATGTTTAGCGGGAGGGGCCAAGAGACCCAGTACTTC,CASSMFSGRGQETQYF
TRBV28,TRBD2,TRBJ2-2,once,TGTGCCAGCGTGACTAGCGGGACGAACACCGGGGAGCTGTTTTTT,CASVTSGTNTGELFF
TRBV6-6,TRBD1,TRBJ1-2,few,TGTGCCAGCAGTTACACCGACAGGGGATACGGCTACACCTTC,CASSYTDRGYGYTF
TRBV5-8,.,TRBJ2-2,.,TGTGCCAGCAGCCGCGGGACAGCTAGCACCGGGGAGCTGTTTTTT,CASSRGTASTGELFF
TRBV16,.,TRBJ1-1,.,TGTGCCAGCAGCCAATTTGAGGTGAACACTGAAGCTTTCTTT,CASSQFEVNTEAFF
TRBV7-2,TRBD2,TRBJ2-7,.,TGTGCCAGCAGCTTAGCGCCGGGGGGTTCCGAGCAGTACTTC,CASSLAPGGSEQYF
TRBV12-1,.,TRBJ2-1,.,TGTGCCAGCAGCTTAGGACTAGCGGGGGGTCCGTACAATGAGCAGTTCTTC,CASSLGLAGGPYNEQFF
TRBV30,TRBD1,TRBJ1-6,few,TGTGCCTGGAAGGGGACAGGGGGATCACCCCTCCACTTT,CAWKGTGGSPLHF
TRBV4-3,.,TRBJ1-2,.,TGCGCCAGCAGCCAAGCAAGGGGGAGCTATGGCTACACCTTC,CASSQARGSYGYTF
TRBV28,.,TRBJ1-4,.,TGTGCCAGCAGTTCGGGGAATGAAAAACTGTTTTTT,CASSSGNEKLFF